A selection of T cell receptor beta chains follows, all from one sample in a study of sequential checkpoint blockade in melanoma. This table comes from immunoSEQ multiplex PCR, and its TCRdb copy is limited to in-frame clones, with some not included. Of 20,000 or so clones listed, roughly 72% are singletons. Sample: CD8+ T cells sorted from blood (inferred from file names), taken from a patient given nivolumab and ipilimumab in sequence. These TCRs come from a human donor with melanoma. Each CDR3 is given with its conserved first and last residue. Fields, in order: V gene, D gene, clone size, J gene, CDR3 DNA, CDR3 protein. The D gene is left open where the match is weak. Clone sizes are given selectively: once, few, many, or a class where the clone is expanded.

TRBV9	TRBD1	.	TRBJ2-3	TGTGCCAGCAGCGCCCGACAGGGGGCGGGGGATACGCAGTATTTT	CASSARQGAGDTQYF
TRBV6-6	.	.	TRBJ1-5	TGTGCCAGCAGTTACAGTAGTACTCAAAATCAGCCCCAGCATTTT	CASSYSSTQNQPQHF
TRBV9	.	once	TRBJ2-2	TGTGCCAGCAGCAGGGGGAACACCGGGGAGCTGTTTTTT	CASSRGNTGELFF
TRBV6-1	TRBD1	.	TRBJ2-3	TGTGCCAGCAGTACACAGGGGGTAGGCACAGATACGCAGTATTTT	CASSTQGVGTDTQYF
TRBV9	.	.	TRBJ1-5	TGTGCCAGCAGCGTAGGAGGGAGTAGCAATCAGCCCCAGCATTTT	CASSVGGSSNQPQHF
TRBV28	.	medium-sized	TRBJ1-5	TGTGCCAGTCAGTTCAGGGGCAATCAGCCCCAGCATTTT	CASQFRGNQPQHF
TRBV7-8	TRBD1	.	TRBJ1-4	TGTGCCAGCAGCCCGGAAGGACAGGCCGCTATAGAATTCTTGTTTTTT	CASSPEGQAAIEFLFF
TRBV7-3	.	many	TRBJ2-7	TGTGCCAGCAGCTTAAACGGGGGAACTACCTACGAGCAGTACTTC	CASSLNGGTTYEQYF
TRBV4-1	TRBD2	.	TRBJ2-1	TGCGCCAGCAGCCAAGCGGGAGGGCGTGGGAATGAGCAGTTCTTC	CASSQAGGRGNEQFF
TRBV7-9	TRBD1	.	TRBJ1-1	TGTGCCAGCAGCCCCTGGACAGGGCAGGCTGAAGCTTTCTTT	CASSPWTGQAEAFF
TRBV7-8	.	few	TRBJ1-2	TGTGCCAGCAGCTTAGGCGACAGGACCTACTATGGCTACACCTTC	CASSLGDRTYYGYTF
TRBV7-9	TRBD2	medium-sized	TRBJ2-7	TGTGCCAGCAGCTTGGGACTAGCGGGAGTCAACGAGCAGTACTTC	CASSLGLAGVNEQYF
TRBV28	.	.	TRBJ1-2	TGTGCCAGCAGTTACCCAATCGGGGCCGGAGGGGCTAGGGATGGCTACACCTTC	CASSYPIGAGGARDGYTF
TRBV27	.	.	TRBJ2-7	TGTGCCAGCAGTTCGGCGCTAGCGACCCATTACGAGCAGTACTTC	CASSSALATHYEQYF
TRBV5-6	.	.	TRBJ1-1	TGTGCCAGCAGCCTTTCCGGGACAAAAAACACTGAAGCTTTCTTT	CASSLSGTKNTEAFF
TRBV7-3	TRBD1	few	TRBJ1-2	TGTGCCAGCAGACCCGGGACAGGGGAACCTGCTAACTATGGCTACACCTTC	CASRPGTGEPANYGYTF
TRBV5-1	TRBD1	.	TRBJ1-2	TGCGCCAGCAGCTTGGAGGCAGGGGGAACCCCAGGCTATGGCTACACCTTC	CASSLEAGGTPGYGYTF
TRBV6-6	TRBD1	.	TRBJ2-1	TGTGCCAGCAGCTATAGTACAGGGGATGAGCAGTTCTTC	CASSYSTGDEQFF
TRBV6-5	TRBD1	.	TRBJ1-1	TGTGCCAGCAGTACGACAGGGAGATGGACTGAAGCTTTCTTT	CASSTTGRWTEAFF
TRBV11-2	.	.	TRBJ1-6	TGTGCCAGCAGCTTAGTTATTTCCAGGGATGGCTCACCCCTCCACTTT	CASSLVISRDGSPLHF
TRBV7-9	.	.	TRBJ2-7	TGTGCCAGCAGCCCTACCTCGACAGCCGACCTGTACGAGCAGTACTTC	CASSPTSTADLYEQYF
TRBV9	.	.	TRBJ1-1	TGTGCCAGCAGCCCCCCCCTTATGAGGAACACTGAAGCTTTCTTT	CASSPPLMRNTEAFF
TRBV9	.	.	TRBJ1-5	TGTGCCAGCAGCGTAGGAGGAGGTCAGCCCCAGCATTTT	CASSVGGGQPQHF
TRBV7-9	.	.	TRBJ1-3	TGTGCCAGCAGCTTACTTGCGGTATCTGGAAACACCATATATTTT	CASSLLAVSGNTIYF
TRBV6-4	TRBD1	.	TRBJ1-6	TGTGCCAGCAGTGCCGGACAGGGTCTTAATTCACCCCTCCACTTT	CASSAGQGLNSPLHF
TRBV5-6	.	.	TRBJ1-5	TGTGCCAGCAGTTCCAGGGTCTCATATAGCAATCAGCCCCAGCATTTT	CASSSRVSYSNQPQHF
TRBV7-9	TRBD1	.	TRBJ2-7	TGTGCCAGCAGCTCCCCGGGACAGGGCCCATCCTACGAGCAGTACTTC	CASSSPGQGPSYEQYF
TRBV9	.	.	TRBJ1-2	TGTGCCAGCAGCGTAGAGGGGCGGGGGTCGGCCTATGGCTACACCTTC	CASSVEGRGSAYGYTF
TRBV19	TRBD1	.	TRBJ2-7	TGTGCCAGTAGTATTATCGGGACAGGGCTCTACGAGCAGTACTTC	CASSIIGTGLYEQYF
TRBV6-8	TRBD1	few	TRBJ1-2	TGTGCCAGCAGTCTCTCAGGGGGAAGGGGCTACACCTTC	CASSLSGGRGYTF
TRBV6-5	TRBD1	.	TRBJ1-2	TGTGCCAGCAGTTACGGACAGGGGCCCTATGGCTACACCTTC	CASSYGQGPYGYTF
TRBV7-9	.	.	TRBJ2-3	TGTGCCAGCAGCTCGGGACTAGATACGCAGTATTTT	CASSSGLDTQYF
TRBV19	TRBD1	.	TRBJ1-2	TGTGCCAGTAAGGGGGCACCTAACTATGGCTACACCTTC	CASKGAPNYGYTF
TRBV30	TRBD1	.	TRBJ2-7	TGTGCCTGGAGTGTACGACAGGGATACGAGCAGTACTTC	CAWSVRQGYEQYF
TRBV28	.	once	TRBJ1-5	TGTGCCAGCAGTTTATCGGCAGGCATGGGGCCCCAGCATTTT	CASSLSAGMGPQHF
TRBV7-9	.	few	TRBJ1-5	TGTGCCAGCAGCGCCGGGGGTAGCAATCAGCCCCAGCATTTT	CASSAGGSNQPQHF
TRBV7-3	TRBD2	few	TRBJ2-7	TGTGCCAGCAGCTTAGGGGGACTAGCGGGACCCTACGAGCAGTACTTC	CASSLGGLAGPYEQYF
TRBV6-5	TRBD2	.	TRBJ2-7	TGTGCCAGCAGTTTGGGACTAGCGGGAGCCTACGAGCAGTACTTC	CASSLGLAGAYEQYF
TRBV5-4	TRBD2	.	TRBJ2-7	TGTGCCAGCAGTCCAAGCGGGGGTTCCTACGAGCAGTACTTC	CASSPSGGSYEQYF
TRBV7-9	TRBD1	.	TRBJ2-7	TGTGCCAGCAGCCAAGGGGACAGGGGGAAAGAGGAGCAGTACTTC	CASSQGDRGKEEQYF
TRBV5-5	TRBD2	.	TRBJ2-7	TGTGCCAGCAGCTTCAGGCTAGCGGGGGCGTACGAGCAGTACTTC	CASSFRLAGAYEQYF
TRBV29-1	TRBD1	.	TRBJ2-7	TGCAGCGTTGTCGGGACAGGGGGCCGCGAGCAGTACTTC	CSVVGTGGREQYF
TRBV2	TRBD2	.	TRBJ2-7	TGTGCCAGCGGGAGAGTAGCGGGAGACGAGCAGTACTTC	CASGRVAGDEQYF
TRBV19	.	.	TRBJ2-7	TGTGCCAGTAGTATAGCAGACACCTCCTACGAGCAGTACTTC	CASSIADTSYEQYF
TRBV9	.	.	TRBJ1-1	TGTGCCAGCAGCGTAGCGAGTGGGGGCGAAGCTTTCTTT	CASSVASGGEAFF
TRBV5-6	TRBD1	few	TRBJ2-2	TGTGCCAGCAGCCCCCCGACCAGGGGGACCGGGGAGCTGTTTTTT	CASSPPTRGTGELFF
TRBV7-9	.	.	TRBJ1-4	TGTGCCAGCAGCCCTCGGACAGAGGGAGAAAAACTGTTTTTT	CASSPRTEGEKLFF
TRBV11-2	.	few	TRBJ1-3	TGTGCCTGTCTTCCAGGGCCCTCTGGAAACACCATATATTTT	CACLPGPSGNTIYF
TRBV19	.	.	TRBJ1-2	TGTGCCAGTAGTAACCCACCGACAGGAGAATATGGCTACACCTTC	CASSNPPTGEYGYTF
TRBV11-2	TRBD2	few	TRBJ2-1	TGTGCCAGCAGCTTCCCCTCCGGGACTAGGCGCTCCTACAATGAGCAGTTCTTC	CASSFPSGTRRSYNEQFF
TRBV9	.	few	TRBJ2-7	TGTGCCAGCAGCGTCTCAGGGAAAGAGGATGAGCAGTACTTC	CASSVSGKEDEQYF
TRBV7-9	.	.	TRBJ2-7	TGTGCCAGCAGCGGCCAGGGTTACGAGCAGTACTTC	CASSGQGYEQYF
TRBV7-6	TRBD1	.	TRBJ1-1	TGTGCCAGCGCTTTAGGGACAGACACTGAAGCTTTCTTT	CASALGTDTEAFF
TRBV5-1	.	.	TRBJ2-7	TGCGCCAGCAGTCCCTGGTCGGAGGGCTACGAGCAGTACTTC	CASSPWSEGYEQYF
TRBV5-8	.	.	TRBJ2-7	TGTGCCAGCAGCTTGGCCACTGCATCCTACGAGCAGTACTTC	CASSLATASYEQYF
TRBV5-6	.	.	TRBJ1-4	TGTGCCAGCAGCTTGAGCGATTATGAAAAACTGTTTTTT	CASSLSDYEKLFF
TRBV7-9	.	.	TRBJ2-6	TGTGCCAGCAGCTTATACCCCTGGGGCGCGCCCTCTGGGGCCAACGTCCTGACTTTC	CASSLYPWGAPSGANVLTF
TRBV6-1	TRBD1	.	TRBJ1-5	TGTGCCAGCAGTGAACCACCGGGACAGGGTTGGCCCCAGCATTTT	CASSEPPGQGWPQHF
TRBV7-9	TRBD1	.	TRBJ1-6	TGTGCCAGCAGCGTAGGACAGGGGTTTTTTAATTCACCCCTCCACTTT	CASSVGQGFFNSPLHF